A selection of T cell receptor beta chains follows, all from one sample in a study of memory CD4+ T cells and cytomegalovirus serostatus. Clones were read by immunoSEQ multiplex PCR, and TCRdb kept only the in-frame ones, dropping some. The repertoire holds around 60,000 clones, with over 60% as singletons. The sequenced material came from memory CD4+ T cells from blood. The receptors derive from an adult in good health and CMV-seronegative. CDR3s include the opening cysteine and the closing phenylalanine or tryptophan. D genes are given only for firm matches. The size field is filled for only some rows; it gives once, few, many or a size class.

>TRBD1|TRBV2|few|TRBJ1-4
TGTGCCAGCAGTGAAAGGCGGGGGACAGGGGGTACTGAAAAACTGTTTTTT
CASSERRGTGGTEKLFF
>NA|TRBV10-3|NA|TRBJ1-2
TGTGCCATCAGTGAGGACGTATATGGCTACACCTTC
CAISEDVYGYTF
>NA|TRBV28|NA|TRBJ2-7
TGTGCCAGCAGGACAGGAATCTCCTACGAGCAGTACTTC
CASRTGISYEQYF
>NA|TRBV5-1|NA|TRBJ1-2
TGCGCCAGCAACCCCGGCGGGGAGTATGGCTACACCTTC
CASNPGGEYGYTF
>NA|TRBV6-5|NA|TRBJ2-1
TGTGCCAGCAGTTACTCGTCCAGGGCGGGCAATGAGCAGTTCTTC
CASSYSSRAGNEQFF
>NA|TRBV6-6|NA|TRBJ2-1
TGTGCCAGCACCACCAGGGGGGGCCAGCTAAATGAGCAGTTCTTC
CASTTRGGQLNEQFF
>NA|TRBV29-1|NA|TRBJ2-3
TGCAGCACAGGGGGGGGCCGAGATACGCAGTATTTT
CSTGGGRDTQYF
>NA|TRBV6-6|NA|TRBJ1-3
TGTGCCAGCAGTTACTCTGCAGGGACTGGAAACACCATATATTTT
CASSYSAGTGNTIYF
>NA|TRBV28|NA|TRBJ1-4
TGTGCCAGCAGGCAGAGGACCGGCAAACATAATGAAAAACTGTTTTTT
CASRQRTGKHNEKLFF
>NA|TRBV6-1|NA|TRBJ1-5
TGTGCCAGCAGTGTCCGATTGGGGGGGCGCGATCAGCCCCAGCATTTT
CASSVRLGGRDQPQHF
>NA|TRBV7-6|NA|TRBJ1-1
TGTGCCAGCAGCTTCCCGGGGGGAGGGGCGAACACTGAAGCTTTCTTT
CASSFPGGGANTEAFF
>NA|TRBV5-4|NA|TRBJ1-2
TGTGCCAGCAGCCGGGGGCCTTATGGCTACACCTTC
CASSRGPYGYTF
>NA|TRBV30|few|TRBJ1-1
TGTGCCTGGAGTTTCCCGGGCGAGGTGAACACTGAAGCTTTCTTT
CAWSFPGEVNTEAFF
>NA|TRBV19|NA|TRBJ2-1
TGTGCCAGTAAAGGCGGTAGCTCCTACAATGAGCAGTTCTTC
CASKGGSSYNEQFF
>TRBD1|TRBV6-5|NA|TRBJ1-1
TGTGCCAGCAGCCTCACAGGGGGCAGGAACACTGAAGCTTTCTTT
CASSLTGGRNTEAFF
>NA|TRBV11-2|once|TRBJ2-6
TGTGCCAGCAGCTTAGGGGGGGCTGGGGCCAACGTCCTGACTTTC
CASSLGGAGANVLTF
>NA|TRBV28|NA|TRBJ2-3
TGTGCCAGCAGTCAGCAGGGTGTCACAGATACGCAGTATTTT
CASSQQGVTDTQYF
>NA|TRBV19|NA|TRBJ1-2
TGTGCCAGTAGTATGACCCAAGCCTATGGCTACACCTTC
CASSMTQAYGYTF
>TRBD1|TRBV25-1|NA|TRBJ2-1
TGTGCCAGCAGCGAGGACAGGGGACACAATGAGCAGTTCTTC
CASSEDRGHNEQFF
>NA|TRBV19|NA|TRBJ2-5
TGTGCCAGTAGTACAAACCTGGCAGGACAAGAGACCCAGTACTTC
CASSTNLAGQETQYF
>TRBD2|TRBV5-4|NA|TRBJ2-1
TGTGCCAGCAGCCCAGGACTAGCGGGAGGGCTTGGTGAGCAGTTCTTC
CASSPGLAGGLGEQFF
>NA|TRBV18|NA|TRBJ2-7
TGTGCCAGCTCACCACCGGGGGTAGGCGGATCCTACGAGCAGTACTTC
CASSPPGVGGSYEQYF
>TRBD2|TRBV13|few|TRBJ2-7
TGTGCCAGCAGAAGAGGACTAGCGGCGGACGGCTCCTACGAGCAGTACTTC
CASRRGLAADGSYEQYF
>TRBD1|TRBV25-1|few|TRBJ1-1
TGTGCCAGCAGTGAATATACAGGGGAGAACACTGAAGCTTTCTTT
CASSEYTGENTEAFF
>TRBD2|TRBV19|NA|TRBJ2-4
TGTGCCAGTAGCCGGGACTTTGGGACTAGCGGGGGGGAAAACATTCAGTACTTC
CASSRDFGTSGGENIQYF
>NA|TRBV13|NA|TRBJ1-1
TGTGCCAGCAGTTCAAGGAACACTGAAGCTTTCTTT
CASSSRNTEAFF
>NA|TRBV5-1|NA|TRBJ2-1
TGCGCCAGCAGCTTGGGGCCGCGCCCGACTAGTCTTGAGCAGTTCTTC
CASSLGPRPTSLEQFF
>TRBD2|TRBV25-1|NA|TRBJ2-1
TGTGCCAGCAGCCCCCGGGGATCGCGGGAGGGCCCTCTTGATGAGCAGTTCTTC
CASSPRGSREGPLDEQFF
>NA|TRBV11-2|NA|TRBJ2-2
TGTGCCAGCAGCTTAGGCGCGAACACCGGGGAGCTGTTTTTT
CASSLGANTGELFF